This passage covers 31 T cell receptor beta chains from one sample sequenced in a study of CD8+ T cells in alopecia areata. As the sequencing template, cDNA was produced by extracting RNA and reverse transcribing it. Clones were read by immunoSEQ multiplex PCR, and TCRdb kept only the in-frame ones, dropping some. The sample has tens of thousands of clones, 44% seen once. Source material: NKG2D-low CD8+ T cells sorted from blood. These receptors all stem from a human donor with alopecia areata.

The chain employs TRBV6-5 and TRBJ2-1; D uncertain. Germline values: CDR1 MNHEY, CDR2 SVGAGI. The germline V and J ends were trimmed by 8 bases and 5 bases, with 4 bases remaining between them. The CDR3 is 10 residues long. DNA of the CDR3: TGTGCCAGCGGCGACAATGAGCAGTTCTTC. Protein: CASGDNEQFF.

The V and J genes are TRBV27 and TRBJ1-2; no definite D call. V was pared by 3 bases and J by 5 bases, with 10 bases between. This CDR3 has 13 amino acids. Germline CDR1 is MNHEY and CDR2 is SMNVEV (reference sequence). CDR3 DNA: TGTGCCAGCAGTTTTGGGGTTAGGTATGGCTACACCTTC. It translates to CASSFGVRYGYTF.

This sequence joins TRBV7-9 and TRBJ2-4, with 7 bases aligning to TRBD1. Trimming cost V 6 bases and J 13 bases; bases outside gene matches: 9. The germline CDR1 and CDR2 sequences are SEHNR and FQNEAQ (reference sequence). CDR3 length: 12 residues. The CDR3 is CASSLARGGQYF. The CDR3 DNA follows: TGTGCCAGCAGTTTGGCACGAGGGGGCCAGTACTTC.

The CDR3 DNA reads TGTGCCAGCAGTTTGAGTCAGGGGAATCTTCAGCAGTACTTC. This translates into CASSLSQGNLQQYF. This chain connects TRBV27 to TRBJ2-7, with D possibly TRBD1 on 6 matching bases. Germline V gene sequence: CDR1 MNHEY, CDR2 SMNVEV (reference sequence). This CDR3 is 14 amino acids long. With 3 bases removed from V and 8 bases from J, the gap between germline ends came to 17 bases.

The chain combines TRBV7-3 with TRBJ2-2, with 10 bases fitting TRBD1. The CDR3 sequence is 15 residues long. The junction had 6 bases not matched to a gene; V was cut back by 5 bases and J by 6 bases. Germline CDR1 reads SGHTA; CDR2 reads FQGTGA. The DNA for the CDR3 is TGTGCCAGCAGCATGACAGGGGGCTTCCCCGGGGAGCTGTTTTTT. This encodes CASSMTGGFPGELFF.

A few counts support this clone. J is TRBJ2-1 and V is TRBV7-8; perhaps TRBD2 as D (6 bases). Per germline, CDR1 SGHVS and CDR2 FQNEAQ. Trimming took 2 bases from V and 8 from J, leaving 19 bases between them. This CDR3 is 16 amino acids long. The CDR3 DNA follows: TGTGCCAGCAGCTTATTCCGGACCGCTAGGAGGGATGAGCAGTTCTTC. Its protein is CASSLFRTARRDEQFF.

The V and J genes are TRBV12-5 and TRBJ2-1; no definite D call. CDR3 length: 12 residues. Trimming cost V 3 bases and J 7 bases, with 7 bases left between them. Germline CDR1 LGHNT, CDR2 FRNRAP. CDR3 DNA: TGTGCTAGTGGTTTATTAGGGAATGAGCAGTTCTTC. This translates into CASGLLGNEQFF.

This sequence joins TRBV7-9 and TRBJ1-1; no definite D call. V dropped 1 base and J dropped 1 base, with 10 bases sitting between them. The CDR3 is 15 amino acids. Germline-derived CDR1 and CDR2 are SEHNR and FQNEAQ (reference sequence). The CDR3 spells CASSLGADRNTEAFF. The CDR3 DNA sequence: TGTGCCAGCAGCTTAGGGGCGGACCGGAACACTGAAGCTTTCTTT.

The V call is TRBV7-6, the J call TRBJ2-3; the D gene is possibly TRBD2 (6 bases). Germline V gives CDR1 SGHVS, CDR2 FNYEAQ. The CDR3 length is 18 residues. V was pared by 3 bases and J by 0 bases, with 19 bases between. Here the CDR3 DNA reads TGTGCCAGCAGCTTGCAACACGGGGGTCGACCGAGCACAGATACGCAGTATTTT. This codes for CASSLQHGGRPSTDTQYF.

This clone was counted only a few times. V is TRBV4-3 and J is TRBJ2-5; D is uncertain. Germline CDR1 LGHNA, CDR2 YSLEER. V gave up 0 bases and J gave up 1 base, with 9 bases separating them. The CDR3 is 15 amino acids. This CDR3 is CASSQDFGSQETQYF. CDR3 bases: TGCGCCAGCAGCCAAGATTTCGGCAGCCAAGAGACCCAGTACTTC.

V usage is TRBV4-3 and J usage is TRBJ2-2; weak D call: TRBD2 (6 bases). This CDR3 region has 15 residues. The V and J ends lost 3 bases and 7 bases respectively, with 15 bases between them. From germline, CDR1 is LGHNA and CDR2 YSLEER. For the CDR3, the DNA is TGCGCCAGCAGCCAGACGGACGGGGGACTCGGGGAGCTGTTTTTT. Amino acid sequence: CASSQTDGGLGELFF.

V gene TRBV5-1 combines with J gene TRBJ2-1; TRBD1 agrees at 8 bases. CDR1 and CDR2 (germline): SGHRS, YFSETQ. The CDR3 is 13 amino acids. Losses at the gene ends were 4 bases for V and 7 bases for J; bases not matched to a gene: 4. The CDR3, as DNA: TGCGCCAGCAGCCTGGACAGGGCGAATGAGCAGTTCTTC. Translating gives CASSLDRANEQFF.

This clone showed up just a few times. The chain uses TRBV4-3 and TRBJ2-5; D unclear. Trimming removed 0 bases from V and 5 bases from J, with 13 bases in between. The length of the CDR3 is 15 residues. The germline CDR1 and CDR2 sequences are LGHNA and YSLEER. CDR3 bases: TGCGCCAGCAGCCAAGAACGGCGGTGCCTCGAGACCCAGTACTTC. This sequence encodes CASSQERRCLETQYF.

The gene calls are TRBV29-1 and TRBJ2-7; 9 positions match TRBD2. The CDR3 runs 15 residues. Germline V CDR1 and CDR2: SQVTM, ANQGSEA. Trimming took 4 bases from V and 2 from J; bases not matched to a gene: 9. The CDR3 DNA is TGCAGCGTTGGTTGGCGGGAGGGCCATCCCTACGAGCAGTACTTC. Translated: CSVGWREGHPYEQYF.

V is TRBV4-2 and J is TRBJ2-7; 9 bases match TRBD2. The CDR3 spans 15 residues. In germline, CDR1 is LGHNA, CDR2 YNFKEQ. V gave up 6 bases and J gave up 4 bases; unmatched junction bases: 10. Here the CDR3 DNA reads TGTGCCAGCAGTCGCACCGGGACTAGCTGGTACGAGCAGTACTTC. Its protein product is CASSRTGTSWYEQYF.

The V gene is TRBV29-1, the J gene TRBJ2-6; D not certain. V dropped 2 bases and J dropped 1 base, with 0 bases sitting between them. Germline V lookup: CDR1 SQVTM, CDR2 ANQGSEA. The CDR3 sequence is 12 residues long. The CDR3: CSVESGANVLTF. CDR3 DNA: TGCAGCGTTGAATCTGGGGCCAACGTCCTGACTTTC.

This clone was recorded a few times. The rearrangement links TRBV29-1 to TRBJ2-1; D gene uncertain. The CDR3 contains 14 residues. The germline CDR1 and CDR2 sequences are SQVTM and ANQGSEA. V was clipped by 8 bases and J by 0 bases, with 14 bases between them. CDR3 loop: CSLETVSSYNEQFF. The CDR3 DNA follows: TGCAGCTTGGAGACGGTGAGCTCCTACAATGAGCAGTTCTTC.

The chain couples TRBV29-1 to TRBJ2-1; tentatively, D is TRBD1 or TRBD2 (5 bases each). CDR1 and CDR2 (germline): SQVTM, ANQGSEA. The V end was cut by 1 base, the J end by 4 bases, with 17 bases between. This CDR3 region has 16 residues. This chain's CDR3 is CSVEGLPGPRYNEQFF. The CDR3, as DNA: TGCAGCGTTGAAGGCCTTCCGGGACCCCGGTACAATGAGCAGTTCTTC.

This clone was detected a few times. The chain links TRBV5-1 to TRBJ2-1, with D maybe TRBD1 (5 bases). The CDR3 has 12 amino acids. Germline CDR1 reads SGHRS; CDR2 reads YFSETQ. V gave up 4 bases and J gave up 6 bases, with 8 bases separating them. The CDR3: CASSLGPNEQFF. The CDR3 DNA follows: TGCGCCAGCAGCCTGGGGCCCAATGAGCAGTTCTTC.

The chain recombines TRBV7-9 with TRBJ1-6, with 9 bases that match TRBD1. Germline assignment: CDR1 SEHNR and CDR2 FQNEAQ (reference sequence). The CDR3 contains 14 residues. The J segment lost 8 bases and the V segment lost 1 base, leaving 0 bases of the junction unmatched. The CDR3 DNA is TGTGCCAGCAGCTTAGGGACAGGGGATTCACCCCTCCACTTT. It is translated as CASSLGTGDSPLHF. Full variable domain (remainder filled in from reference TRBV7-9 and TRBJ1-6): DTGVSQNPRHKITKRGQNVTFRCDPISEHNRLYWYRQTLGQGPEFLTYFQNEAQLEKSRLLSDRFSAERPKGSFSTLEIQRTEQGDSAMYLCASSLGTGDSPLHFGNGTRLTVT.

This clone was recorded only once. The rearrangement uses TRBV30 and TRBJ2-6, with D uncertain. Deletions cut 1 base from V and 0 bases from J, with 4 bases between. The CDR3 sequence is 14 residues long. In germline, CDR1 is GTSNPN, CDR2 SVGIG (reference sequence). For the CDR3, the DNA is TGTGCCTGGAGTGAATCCTCTGGGGCCAACGTCCTGACTTTC. Its protein is CAWSESSGANVLTF.

This clone has a handful of counts. J is TRBJ2-2 and V is TRBV7-2; the D gene could be TRBD1 or TRBD2 (5 bases each). Germline lookup yields CDR1 SGHTA and CDR2 FQGNSA. V dropped 0 bases and J dropped 6 bases, with 8 bases sitting between them. This CDR3 is built from 14 residues. CDR3 DNA: TGTGCCAGCAGCTTAGCGAGGGGACCCGGGGAGCTGTTTTTT. Encoded protein: CASSLARGPGELFF.

This clone came up once. The gene calls are TRBV4-1 and TRBJ2-1; a weak D match, TRBD2 (5 bases). The V end was cut by 4 bases, the J end by 12 bases, with 16 bases between. The CDR3 is made up of 13 amino acids. Germline CDR1 is MGHRA and CDR2 is YSYEKL. CDR3 nucleotides: TGCGCCAGCAGCCTTAGTTTCGATCGGGGGCAGTTCTTC. Translation: CASSLSFDRGQFF.

The table lists this clone with a few counts. V gene TRBV7-9 combines with J gene TRBJ2-7; 11 nucleotides agree with TRBD2. The trim removed 4 bases at V and 3 bases at J, leaving 5 bases unmatched. Germline CDR1 is SEHNR and CDR2 is FQNEAQ (reference sequence). CDR3 length: 15 residues. CDR3 protein: CASSSGLAVNYEQYF. The CDR3 coding sequence is TGTGCCAGCAGCTCGGGACTAGCGGTGAACTACGAGCAGTACTTC.

The chain has TRBV13 and TRBJ2-2; unclear D gene. Trimming pared 1 base from V and 6 bases from J, leaving 9 bases between. The CDR3 runs 14 residues. Looked up from germline, CDR1 is PRHDT and CDR2 is FYEKMQ (reference sequence). This CDR3 is CASSLVSGSGELFF. The CDR3 DNA follows: TGTGCCAGCAGCTTAGTTTCCGGATCCGGGGAGCTGTTTTTT.

The genes are TRBV5-1 and TRBJ2-7; no firm D call. Germline CDR1 and CDR2: SGHRS and YFSETQ. The CDR3 spans 13 residues. Trimming removed 4 bases from V and 5 bases from J, with 13 bases in between. The CDR3 loop is CASSTGLMNEQYF. For the CDR3, the DNA is TGCGCCAGCAGCACCGGTCTTATGAACGAGCAGTACTTC.

V gene TRBV6-5 combines with J gene TRBJ2-7; 10 bases are shared with TRBD1. J gave up 3 bases and V 8 bases, and 10 bases lay outside the gene matches. Germline V CDR1 and CDR2: MNHEY, SVGAGI. The CDR3 is made up of 15 amino acids. Here the CDR3 reads CASLARDRGVYEQYF. The CDR3 nucleotides read TGTGCCAGCCTGGCGAGGGACAGGGGAGTCTACGAGCAGTACTTC.

A word on this clone: Other DNA sequences in the same sample also yield this CDR3. The rearrangement links TRBV2 to TRBJ2-7; D gene unclear. Trimming cost V 4 bases and J 4 bases, with 2 bases left between them. The CDR3 extends over 10 amino acids. Looked up from germline, CDR1 is SNHLY and CDR2 is FYNNEI. The CDR3 protein is CASSGYEQYF. The CDR3, as DNA: TGTGCCAGCAGTGGATACGAGCAGTACTTC.

This clone was found a few times. This chain links TRBV4-3 with TRBJ2-5; D might be TRBD2 (6 bases). The CDR3 totals 13 residues. CDR1 is LGHNA and CDR2 is YSLEER in the germline V gene. The V gene lost 5 bases and the J gene lost 2 bases, with 9 bases spanning the gap. CDR3 region: CASSAGGQETQYF. The CDR3 bases are TGCGCCAGCAGCGCCGGGGGACAAGAGACCCAGTACTTC.

This clone occurred a few times. The chain combines TRBV29-1 with TRBJ1-1, with D possibly matching TRBD1 (5 bases). Germline assignment: CDR1 SQVTM and CDR2 ANQGSEA. This CDR3 contains 12 residues. V shed 2 bases and J shed 6 bases, with 10 bases lying between them. In DNA form, the CDR3 reads TGCAGCGTTGAAATGGGGGACCCTGAAGCTTTCTTT. Its translation is CSVEMGDPEAFF.

This clone was picked up a small number of times. This chain joins TRBV4-3 and TRBJ1-4, with a tentative D call TRBD1 (5 bases). V dropped 1 base and J dropped 14 bases, with 11 bases sitting between them. The germline gives CDR1 LGHNA, CDR2 YSLEER. The CDR3 totals 12 residues. As DNA, the CDR3 is TGCGCCAGCAGCCAAGGGGGGAAAGGGCTGTTTTTT. Protein product: CASSQGGKGLFF.